This T cell receptor (beta chain) was identified in a study of long-term antiretroviral therapy in people with HIV. Overall study findings and caveats: The study found narrower CDR3 length ranges in HIV repertoires than in controls.

The authors ran the immunoSEQ assay, v3.0, at survey level. Assay used: immunoSEQ multiplex PCR; TCRdb lists only in-frame clones, some missing. Of about 16,000 clones in the sample, approximately 84% were seen once. Note on this clone: The antigen is undetermined.

The V segment lost 9 bases and the J segment 1 base; nucleotides outside the gene matches: 11. CDR1 and CDR2 from the germline V gene are WSHSY and SAAADI. This CDR3 contains 16 residues. The rearrangement uses TRBV10-2 and TRBJ2-2; 7 bases align to TRBD1. The receptor comes from a man aged 25 to 40 with HIV. This material consisted of unsorted PBMCs, taken roughly 1.2 years before starting antiretroviral therapy. CDR3 DNA: TGCGCCAGTCCTGACAGGGTCCGAGTGAACACCGGGGAGCTGTTTTTT. Its translation is CASPDRVRVNTGELFF.